This T cell receptor beta chain was captured in a study of T-cell memory formation after mild COVID-19. TCRdb recomputed calls from the 5' RACE reads with MiXCR, one row per CDR3 protein. The data show approximately 240,000 distinct CDR3 sequences, roughly 15% seen once. For this clonotype: Its antigen is unknown.

General observations from the study: Pre-infection memory held some responding clones, suggesting pre-existing cross-reactive T cells responded. Researchers report contracting CD4+ clones mostly in CM and EM, with CD8+ clones in EMRA.

The CDR3 consists of 11 residues. Germline CDR1 is MNHNY and CDR2 is SVGAGI (reference sequence). Trimming pared 6 bases from V and 8 bases from J, leaving 10 bases between. The sample consisted of PBMCs or a T cell subset sorted from them (not recorded which). The rearrangement links TRBV6-6 to TRBJ1-2, with a weak D call TRBD1 (5 bases). This receptor was obtained from a young man who had mild COVID-19 (a few samples of this study predate the infection). Cell type and time point are not known. DNA of the CDR3: TGTGCCAGCAGACCCGACAGAGGCTACACCTTC. Its protein is CASRPDRGYTF.